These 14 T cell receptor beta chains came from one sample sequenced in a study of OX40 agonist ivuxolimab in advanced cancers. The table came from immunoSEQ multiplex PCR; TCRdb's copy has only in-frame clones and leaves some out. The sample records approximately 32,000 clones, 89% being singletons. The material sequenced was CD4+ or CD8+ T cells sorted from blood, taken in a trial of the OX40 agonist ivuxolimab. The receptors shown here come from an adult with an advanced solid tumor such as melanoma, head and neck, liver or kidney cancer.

DNA for the CDR3: TGTGCCAGCAGCGAAGACAGGAACTATGGCTACACCTTC. Amino acids: CASSEDRNYGYTF. This sequence joins TRBV6-6 and TRBJ1-2, with D perhaps matching TRBD1 (6 bases). This CDR3 spans 13 amino acids. Trimming left V 6 bases short and J 2 bases short, with 10 bases between. Germline V CDR1 and CDR2: MNHNY, SVGAGI (reference sequence).

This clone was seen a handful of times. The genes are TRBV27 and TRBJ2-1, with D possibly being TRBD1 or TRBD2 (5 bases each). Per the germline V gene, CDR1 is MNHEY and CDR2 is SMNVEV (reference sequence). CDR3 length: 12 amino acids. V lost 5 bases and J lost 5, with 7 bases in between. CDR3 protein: CASSVGDNEQFF. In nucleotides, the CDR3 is TGTGCCAGCAGTGTGGGGGACAATGAGCAGTTCTTC.

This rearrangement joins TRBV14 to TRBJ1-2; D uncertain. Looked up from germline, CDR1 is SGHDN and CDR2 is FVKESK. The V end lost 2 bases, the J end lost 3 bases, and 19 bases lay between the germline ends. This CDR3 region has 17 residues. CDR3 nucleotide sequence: TGTGCCAGCAGCCAACTTTATCGGACGATTCGGGACTATGGCTACACCTTC. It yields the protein CASSQLYRTIRDYGYTF.

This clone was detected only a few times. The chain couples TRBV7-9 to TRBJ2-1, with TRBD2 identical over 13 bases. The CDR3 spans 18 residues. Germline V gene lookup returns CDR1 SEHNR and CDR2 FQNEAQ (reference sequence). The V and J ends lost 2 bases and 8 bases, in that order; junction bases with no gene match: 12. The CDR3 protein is CASSLTSGGALFVYEQFF. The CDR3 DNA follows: TGTGCCAGCAGCTTAACTAGCGGGGGGGCACTGTTTGTCTATGAGCAGTTCTTC.

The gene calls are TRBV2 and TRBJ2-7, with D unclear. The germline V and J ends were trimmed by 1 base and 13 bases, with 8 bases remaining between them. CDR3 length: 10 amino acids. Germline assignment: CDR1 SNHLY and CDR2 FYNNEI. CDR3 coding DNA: TGTGCCAGCAGTGAAGGATCCAGCTACTTC. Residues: CASSEGSSYF.

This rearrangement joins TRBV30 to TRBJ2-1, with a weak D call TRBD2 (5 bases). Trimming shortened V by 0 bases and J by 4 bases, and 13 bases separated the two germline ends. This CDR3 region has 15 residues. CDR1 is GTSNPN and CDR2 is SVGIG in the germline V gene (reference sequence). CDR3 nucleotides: TGTGCCTGGAGTGTTGGGAGCGGATTTTACAATGAGCAGTTCTTC. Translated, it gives CAWSVGSGFYNEQFF.

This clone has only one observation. DNA for the CDR3: TGTGCCAGCAGTTACTTTGGGGCGAACACCGGGGAGCTGTTTTTT. Translated: CASSYFGANTGELFF. The chain uses TRBV6-5 and TRBJ2-2, with D hard to call. The CDR3 runs to 15 residues. CDR1 and CDR2 from the germline V gene are MNHEY and SVGAGI. The V gene lost 1 base and the J gene lost 0 bases, with 6 bases spanning the gap.

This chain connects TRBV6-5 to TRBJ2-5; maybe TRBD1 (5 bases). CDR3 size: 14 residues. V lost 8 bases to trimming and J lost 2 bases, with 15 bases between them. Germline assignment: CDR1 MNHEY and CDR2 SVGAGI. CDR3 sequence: CASHSGHLQETQYF. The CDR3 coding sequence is TGTGCCAGCCACAGTGGACATCTACAAGAGACCCAGTACTTC.

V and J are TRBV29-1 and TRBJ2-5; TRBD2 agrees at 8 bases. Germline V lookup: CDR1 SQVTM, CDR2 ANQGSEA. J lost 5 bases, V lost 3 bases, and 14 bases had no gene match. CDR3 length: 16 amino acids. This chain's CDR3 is CSVEGLFAGGPETQYF. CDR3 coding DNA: TGCAGCGTTGAGGGTTTGTTCGCGGGGGGCCCGGAGACCCAGTACTTC.

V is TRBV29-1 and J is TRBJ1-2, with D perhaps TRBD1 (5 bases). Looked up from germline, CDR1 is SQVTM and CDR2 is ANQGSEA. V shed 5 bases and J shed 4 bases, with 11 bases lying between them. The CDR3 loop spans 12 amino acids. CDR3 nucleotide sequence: TGCAGCGTTCTCGGGGGGATCTATGGCTACACCTTC. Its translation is CSVLGGIYGYTF.

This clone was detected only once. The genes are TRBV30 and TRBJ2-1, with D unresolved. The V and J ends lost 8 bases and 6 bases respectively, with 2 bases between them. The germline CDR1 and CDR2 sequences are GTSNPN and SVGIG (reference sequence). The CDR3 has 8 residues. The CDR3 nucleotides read TGTGCCGTCAATGAGCAGTTCTTC. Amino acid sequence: CAVNEQFF.

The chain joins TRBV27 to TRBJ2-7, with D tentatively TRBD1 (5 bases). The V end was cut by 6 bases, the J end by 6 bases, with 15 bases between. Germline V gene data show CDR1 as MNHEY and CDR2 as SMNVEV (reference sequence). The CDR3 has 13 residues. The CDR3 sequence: CASSPFQGFEQYF. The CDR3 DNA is TGTGCCAGCAGCCCCTTCCAGGGTTTCGAGCAGTACTTC.

The CDR3 coding sequence is TGTGCCAGTAGTACCCGGGACAGGCCGTGGGAGACCCAGTACTTC. Translated: CASSTRDRPWETQYF. V and J are TRBV19 and TRBJ2-5; TRBD1 matches at 8 bases. Germline V gives CDR1 LNHDA, CDR2 SQIVND (reference sequence). With 4 bases clipped from V and 5 bases from J, the junction kept 9 bases outside the gene matches. The CDR3 has 15 amino acids.

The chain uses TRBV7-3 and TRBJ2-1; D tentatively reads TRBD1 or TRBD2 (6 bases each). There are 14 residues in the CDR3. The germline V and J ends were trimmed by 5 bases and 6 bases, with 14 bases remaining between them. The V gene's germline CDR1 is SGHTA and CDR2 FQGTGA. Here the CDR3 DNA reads TGTGCCAGCAGCCCTCCGGGGGCTCCCAATGAGCAGTTCTTC. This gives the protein CASSPPGAPNEQFF.